Presented here are 10 T cell receptor beta chains from one specimen sequenced in a study of OX40 agonist ivuxolimab in advanced cancers. Clones were sequenced by immunoSEQ multiplex PCR, and TCRdb holds only the in-frame ones, with some missing. The profile covers around 84,000 clones, with about 90% appearing a single time and around 0.44% taken by the ten largest. The specimen comprised CD4+ or CD8+ T cells sorted from blood, sampled in a trial of the OX40 agonist ivuxolimab. The receptors originated from an adult with an advanced solid tumor such as melanoma, head and neck, liver or kidney cancer.

The chain couples TRBV11-3 to TRBJ2-2; the match to TRBD1 covers 7 bases. The ends lost 6 bases at V and 1 base at J; junction bases unmatched: 2. Germline CDR1 and CDR2: SGHNT and YENEEA. This CDR3 has 14 amino acids. CDR3 sequence (DNA): TGTGCCAGCAGGCGGACAGGGAACACCGGGGAGCTGTTTTTT. Its protein is CASRRTGNTGELFF.

J is TRBJ1-2 and V is TRBV5-6; TRBD1 might be the D (5 bases). The germline V gene encodes CDR1 SGHDT and CDR2 YYEEEE. V was clipped by 2 bases and J by 8 bases, with 16 bases between them. CDR3 length: 14 residues. As DNA, the CDR3 is TGTGCCAGCAGCTTCCGGGACGGGGCGTCAGGCTACACCTTC. As protein: CASSFRDGASGYTF. The complete variable domain, with remaining parts taken from reference TRBV5-6 and TRBJ1-2, reads DAGVTQSPTHLIKTRGQQVTLRCSPKSGHDTVSWYQQALGQGPQFIFQYYEEEERQRGNFPDRFSGHQFPNYSSELNVNALLLGDSALYLCASSFRDGASGYTFGSGTRLTVV.

DNA of the CDR3: TGCGCCAGCAGCCTCGCTAGCGGGGGACAAGAGACCCAGTACTTC. It encodes CASSLASGGQETQYF. V usage is TRBV5-1 and J usage is TRBJ2-5; 10 positions match TRBD2. CDR1 is SGHRS and CDR2 is YFSETQ in the germline V gene. This CDR3 contains 15 residues. Germline trimming cut 4 bases from V and 2 bases from J; bases unmatched to any gene: 5.

The chain links TRBV4-3 to TRBJ2-3, with D perhaps matching TRBD2 (6 bases). There are 15 residues in the CDR3. Trimming pared 6 bases from V and 7 bases from J, leaving 20 bases between. Germline CDR1 and CDR2: LGHNA and YSLEER. CDR3 coding DNA: TGCGCCAGCAGTCTGTCTAGCGCCACACCAAATACGCAGTATTTT. It yields the protein CASSLSSATPNTQYF.

The chain links TRBV11-1 to TRBJ1-6, with D unresolved. Deletions cut 5 bases from V and 3 bases from J, with 14 bases between. There are 16 residues in the CDR3. CDR1 and CDR2 from the germline V gene are SGHAT and FQDESV (reference sequence). CDR3 region: CASSQGSLLYNSPLHF. In DNA, the CDR3 is TGTGCCAGCAGCCAAGGCTCGCTGCTCTATAATTCACCCCTCCACTTT.

This clone was detected only a few times. V gene TRBV6-4 combines with J gene TRBJ2-5; D tentatively reads TRBD1 or TRBD2 (6 bases each). V was shortened by 3 bases and J by 2 bases, with 13 bases between the two germline ends. The CDR3 extends over 15 amino acids. Per germline, CDR1 MRHNA and CDR2 SNTAGT. CDR3 residues: CASSETGTSQETQYF. CDR3 coding DNA: TGTGCCAGCAGTGAAACAGGGACTTCACAAGAGACCCAGTACTTC.

The V call is TRBV11-3, the J call TRBJ2-3; TRBD1 or TRBD2 may be the D gene (5 bases each). The CDR3 spans 14 residues. The germline CDR1 and CDR2 sequences are SGHNT and YENEEA. The germline V and J ends were trimmed by 8 bases and 0 bases, with 12 bases remaining between them. The CDR3 region is CASGTGGSTDTQYF. The CDR3 bases are TGTGCCAGCGGGACGGGCGGTAGCACAGATACGCAGTATTTT.

The rearrangement uses TRBV5-6 and TRBJ2-1, with 7 nucleotides matching TRBD2. Germline V gene data show CDR1 as SGHDT and CDR2 as YYEEEE. CDR3 length equals 15 residues. V shed 5 bases and J 5 bases; nucleotides not matched to a gene: 10. The CDR3 spells CASSSLADRDNEQFF. CDR3 nucleotide sequence: TGTGCCAGCAGTAGTCTAGCGGATAGGGACAATGAGCAGTTCTTC.

The chain joins TRBV4-1 to TRBJ1-3; tentative D call: TRBD1 (6 bases). Per the germline V gene, CDR1 is MGHRA and CDR2 is YSYEKL. This CDR3 region has 17 residues. Trimming stripped 1 base from V and 0 bases from J, with 13 bases between. As DNA, the CDR3 is TGCGCCAGCAGCCAAGGCCCCGCAGGGGCCTCTGGAAACACCATATATTTT. Translating gives CASSQGPAGASGNTIYF.

This chain connects TRBV7-2 to TRBJ2-3; D might be TRBD1 (6 bases). V dropped 5 bases and J dropped 2 bases, with 11 bases sitting between them. The length of the CDR3 is 14 residues. The germline CDR1 and CDR2 sequences are SGHTA and FQGNSA. CDR3 loop: CASSMQGYTDTQYF. The CDR3, as DNA: TGTGCCAGCAGCATGCAGGGGTACACAGATACGCAGTATTTT.